The 4 T cell receptor beta chains below all came from one sample that was sequenced in a study of blood T cell repertoires in COVID-19 (dated by TCRdb to 2019 to 2021). Receptor libraries were prepared by the immunoSEQ multiplex PCR assay. This immuneACCESS table, as held by TCRdb, lists in-frame sequences with V and J called but not all clones. Of the missing ones, under half trace to an unresolved V gene in checked studies; the others have no known cause. This sample lists approximately 67,000 clones; 65% to 90% were detected once. The leading ten clones occupy just over 6.5% of the sample. Sequencing input: peripheral blood. The receptors stem from a man aged 55 to 70 with acute or convalescent COVID-19.

This chain joins TRBV19 and TRBJ1-2; TRBD1 aligns across 8 bases. V shed 3 bases, J shed 7 bases, and the junction held 4 bases outside the gene matches. The CDR3 runs to 13 residues. The germline V gene has CDR1 LNHDA and CDR2 SQIVND (reference sequence). DNA of the CDR3: TGTGCCAGTAGTATTGGACAGGGCGGTGGCTACACCTTC. This translates into CASSIGQGGGYTF.

This clone was detected once. The CDR3 loop reads CASSLGDRNSPLHF. Written as DNA, the CDR3 is TGTGCCAGCAGCTTAGGGGACAGAAATTCACCCCTCCACTTT. The chain combines TRBV7-9 with TRBJ1-6; 7 positions match TRBD1. Unmatched junction bases numbered 1, after V lost 1 base and J lost 7 bases. The CDR3 runs to 14 residues. The germline V gene encodes CDR1 SEHNR and CDR2 FQNEAQ (reference sequence).

In its sample, this clone was seen a few times. The chain is built from TRBV27 and TRBJ1-2, with TRBD1 matching 8 bases. In germline, CDR1 is MNHEY, CDR2 SMNVEV (reference sequence). There are 14 residues in the CDR3. V shed 5 bases, J shed 5 bases, and the junction held 7 bases outside the gene matches. CDR3 in DNA: TGTGCCAGCAGTCCAGGGACAGGCCGGTATGGCTACACCTTC. Amino acids: CASSPGTGRYGYTF.

V and J are TRBV9 and TRBJ2-1; TRBD2 matches 11 bases. Trimming took 1 base from V and 7 from J; bases not matched to a gene: 4. The CDR3 consists of 15 residues. The germline V gene has CDR1 SGDLS and CDR2 YYNGEE. The DNA of the CDR3 is TGTGCCAGCAGCGTAACTAGCGGGGGAGGAAATGAGCAGTTCTTC. Protein sequence: CASSVTSGGGNEQFF.